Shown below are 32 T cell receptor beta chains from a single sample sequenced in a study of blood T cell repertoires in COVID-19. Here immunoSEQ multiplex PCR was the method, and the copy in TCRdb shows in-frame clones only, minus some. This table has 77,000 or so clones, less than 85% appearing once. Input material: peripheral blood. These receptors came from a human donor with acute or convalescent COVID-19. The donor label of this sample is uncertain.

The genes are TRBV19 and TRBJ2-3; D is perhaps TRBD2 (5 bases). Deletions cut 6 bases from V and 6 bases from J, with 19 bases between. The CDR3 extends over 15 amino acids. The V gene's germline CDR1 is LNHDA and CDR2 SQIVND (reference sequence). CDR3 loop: CASSTAALARDTQYF. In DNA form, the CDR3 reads TGTGCCAGTAGCACGGCGGCCCTAGCACGGGATACGCAGTATTTT.

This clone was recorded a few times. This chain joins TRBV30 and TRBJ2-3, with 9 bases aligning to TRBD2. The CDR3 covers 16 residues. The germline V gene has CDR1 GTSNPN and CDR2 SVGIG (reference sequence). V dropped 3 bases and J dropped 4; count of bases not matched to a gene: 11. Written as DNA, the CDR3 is TGTGCCTGGAGCGGGGGGAGGACTAGCGTGGCAGATACGCAGTATTTT. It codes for CAWSGGRTSVADTQYF.

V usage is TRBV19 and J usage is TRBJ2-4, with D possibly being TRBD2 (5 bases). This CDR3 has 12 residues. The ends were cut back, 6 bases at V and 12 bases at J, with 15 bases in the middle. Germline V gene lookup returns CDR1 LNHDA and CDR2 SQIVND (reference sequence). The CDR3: CASRDPGLTQYF. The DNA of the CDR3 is TGTGCCAGTAGGGATCCGGGGTTGACTCAGTACTTC.

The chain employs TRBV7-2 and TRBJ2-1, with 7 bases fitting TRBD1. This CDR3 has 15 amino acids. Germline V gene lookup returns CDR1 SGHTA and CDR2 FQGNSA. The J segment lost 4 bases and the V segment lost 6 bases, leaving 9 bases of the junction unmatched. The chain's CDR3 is CASRYPGTVYNEQFF. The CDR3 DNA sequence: TGTGCCAGCAGATACCCCGGGACAGTTTACAATGAGCAGTTCTTC.

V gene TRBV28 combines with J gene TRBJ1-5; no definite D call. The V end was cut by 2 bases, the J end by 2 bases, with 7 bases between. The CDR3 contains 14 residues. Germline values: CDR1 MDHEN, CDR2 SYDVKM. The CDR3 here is CASSLNSGNQPQHF. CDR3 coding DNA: TGTGCCAGCAGTTTAAACTCTGGCAATCAGCCCCAGCATTTT. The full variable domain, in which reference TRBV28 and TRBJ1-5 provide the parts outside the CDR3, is DVKVTQSSRYLVKRTGEKVFLECVQDMDHENMFWYRQDPGLGLRLIYFSYDVKMKEKGDIPEGYSVSREKKERFSLILESASTNQTSMYLCASSLNSGNQPQHFGDGTRLSIL.

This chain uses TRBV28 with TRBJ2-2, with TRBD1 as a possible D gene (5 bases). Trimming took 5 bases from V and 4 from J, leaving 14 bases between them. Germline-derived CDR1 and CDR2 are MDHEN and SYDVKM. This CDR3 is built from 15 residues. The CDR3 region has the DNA TGTGCCAGCAGTAGCTACAGGCGTCTCACCGGGGAGCTGTTTTTT. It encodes CASSSYRRLTGELFF.

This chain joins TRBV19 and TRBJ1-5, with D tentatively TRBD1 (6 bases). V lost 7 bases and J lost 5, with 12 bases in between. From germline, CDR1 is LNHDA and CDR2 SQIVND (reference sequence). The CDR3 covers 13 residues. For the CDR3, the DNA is TGTGCCAGTATACAGGGCAGGGATCAGCCCCAGCATTTT. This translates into CASIQGRDQPQHF. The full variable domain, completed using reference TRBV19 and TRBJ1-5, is DGGITQSPKYLFRKEGQNVTLSCEQNLNHDAMYWYRQDPGQGLRLIYYSQIVNDFQKGDIAEGYSVSREKKESFPLTVTSAQKNPTAFYLCASIQGRDQPQHFGDGTRLSIL.

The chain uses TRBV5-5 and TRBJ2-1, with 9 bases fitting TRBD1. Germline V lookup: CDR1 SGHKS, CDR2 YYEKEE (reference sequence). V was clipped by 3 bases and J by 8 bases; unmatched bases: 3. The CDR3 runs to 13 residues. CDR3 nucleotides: TGTGCCAGCAGCTCACAGGGGGCTCATGAGCAGTTCTTC. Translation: CASSSQGAHEQFF.

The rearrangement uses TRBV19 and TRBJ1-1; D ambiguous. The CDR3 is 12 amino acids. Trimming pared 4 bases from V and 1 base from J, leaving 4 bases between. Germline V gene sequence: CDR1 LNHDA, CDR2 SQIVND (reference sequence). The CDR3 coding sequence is TGTGCCAGTAGTACAGGGAACACTGAAGCTTTCTTT. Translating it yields CASSTGNTEAFF.

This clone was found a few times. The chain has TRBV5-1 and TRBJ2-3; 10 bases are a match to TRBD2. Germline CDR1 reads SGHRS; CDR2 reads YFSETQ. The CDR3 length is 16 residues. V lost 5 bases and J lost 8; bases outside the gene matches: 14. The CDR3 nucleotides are TGCGCCAGCAGATCTAGCGGGGGAGTGGTCTTCGGTACGCAGTATTTT. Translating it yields CASRSSGGVVFGTQYF.

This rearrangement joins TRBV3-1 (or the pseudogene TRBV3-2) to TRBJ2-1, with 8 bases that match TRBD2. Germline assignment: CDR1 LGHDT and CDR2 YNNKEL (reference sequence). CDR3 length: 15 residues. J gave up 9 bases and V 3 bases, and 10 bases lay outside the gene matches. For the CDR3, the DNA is TGTGCCAGCAGCCAGAGCAGCGGGAGTTGGAGTGAGCAGTTCTTC. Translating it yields CASSQSSGSWSEQFF.

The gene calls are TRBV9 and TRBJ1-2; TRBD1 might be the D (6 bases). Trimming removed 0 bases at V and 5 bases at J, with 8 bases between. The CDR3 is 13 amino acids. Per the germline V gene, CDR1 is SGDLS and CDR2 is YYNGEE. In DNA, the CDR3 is TGTGCCAGCAGCGTAGAGGACAGTTATGGCTACACCTTC. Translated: CASSVEDSYGYTF.

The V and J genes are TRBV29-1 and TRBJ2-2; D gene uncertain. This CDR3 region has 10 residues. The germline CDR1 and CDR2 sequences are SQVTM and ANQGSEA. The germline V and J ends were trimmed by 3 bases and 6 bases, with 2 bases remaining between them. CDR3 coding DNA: TGCAGCGTTGACTCCGGGGAGCTGTTTTTT. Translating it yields CSVDSGELFF.

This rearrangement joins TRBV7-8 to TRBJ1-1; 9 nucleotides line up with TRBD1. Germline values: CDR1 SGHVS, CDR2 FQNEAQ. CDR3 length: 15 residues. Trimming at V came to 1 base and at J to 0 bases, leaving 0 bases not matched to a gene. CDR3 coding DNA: TGTGCCAGCAGCTTAGGGACAGGGGTGAACACTGAAGCTTTCTTT. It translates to CASSLGTGVNTEAFF.

The CDR3 sequence is CASSSPRTGSYEQYF. In DNA form, the CDR3 reads TGTGCCAGCAGCTCGCCTCGGACAGGATCCTACGAGCAGTACTTC. This chain joins TRBV7-2 and TRBJ2-7; 7 nucleotides agree with TRBD1. The CDR3 length is 15 residues. V lost 4 bases and J lost 1; bases outside the gene matches: 7. Germline lookup yields CDR1 SGHTA and CDR2 FQGNSA.

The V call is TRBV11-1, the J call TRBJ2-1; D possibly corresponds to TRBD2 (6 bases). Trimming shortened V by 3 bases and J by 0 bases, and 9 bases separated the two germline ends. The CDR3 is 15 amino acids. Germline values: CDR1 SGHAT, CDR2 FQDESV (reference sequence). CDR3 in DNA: TGTGCCAGCAGCTTCGGGGGTAGCTCCTACAATGAGCAGTTCTTC. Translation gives CASSFGGSSYNEQFF.

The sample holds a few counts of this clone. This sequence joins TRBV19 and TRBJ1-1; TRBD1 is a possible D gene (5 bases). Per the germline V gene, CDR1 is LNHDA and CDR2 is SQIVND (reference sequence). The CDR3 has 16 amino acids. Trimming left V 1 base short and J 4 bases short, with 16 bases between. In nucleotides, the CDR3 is TGTGCCAGTAGTATAGGGGGACTCCAATTCGGCACTGAAGCTTTCTTT. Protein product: CASSIGGLQFGTEAFF.

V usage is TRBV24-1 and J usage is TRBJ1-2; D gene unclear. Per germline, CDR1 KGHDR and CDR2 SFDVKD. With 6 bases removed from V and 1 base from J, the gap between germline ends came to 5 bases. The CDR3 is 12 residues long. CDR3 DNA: TGTGCCACCAGTCCCAATAACTATGGCTACACCTTC. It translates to CATSPNNYGYTF.

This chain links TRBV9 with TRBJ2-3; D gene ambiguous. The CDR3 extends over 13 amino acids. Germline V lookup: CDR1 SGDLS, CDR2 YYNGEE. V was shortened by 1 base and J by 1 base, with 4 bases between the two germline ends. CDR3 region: CASSVQGTDTQYF. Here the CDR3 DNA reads TGTGCCAGCAGCGTACAGGGCACAGATACGCAGTATTTT.

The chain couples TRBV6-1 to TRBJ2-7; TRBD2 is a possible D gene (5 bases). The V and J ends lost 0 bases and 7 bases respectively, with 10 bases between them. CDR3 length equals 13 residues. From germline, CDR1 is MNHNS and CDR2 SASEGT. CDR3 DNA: TGTGCCAGCAGTGAAGCCGGGATCGGGGAGCAGTACGTC. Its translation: CASSEAGIGEQYV.

CDR3 DNA sequence: TGTGCCACCAGCAGGAACCAGGGGGGCACTGAAGCTTTCTTT. It specifies CATSRNQGGTEAFF. The chain joins TRBV15 to TRBJ1-1; 7 nucleotides match TRBD1. Trimming cost V 3 bases and J 4 bases; bases outside gene matches: 5. The germline gives CDR1 LNHNV, CDR2 YYDKDF (reference sequence). The CDR3 length is 14 residues.

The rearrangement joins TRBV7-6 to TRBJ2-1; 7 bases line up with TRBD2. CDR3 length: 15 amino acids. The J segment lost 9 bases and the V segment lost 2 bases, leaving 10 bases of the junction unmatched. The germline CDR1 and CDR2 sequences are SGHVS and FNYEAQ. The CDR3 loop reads CASSLRLAAIGEQFF. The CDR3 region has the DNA TGTGCCAGCAGCTTAAGGCTAGCGGCTATAGGTGAGCAGTTCTTC. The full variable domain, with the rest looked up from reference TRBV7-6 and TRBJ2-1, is GAGVSQSPRYKVTKRGQDVALRCDPISGHVSLYWYRQALGQGPEFLTYFNYEAQQDKSGLPNDRFSAERPEGSISTLTIQRTEQRDSAMYRCASSLRLAAIGEQFFGPGTRLTVL.

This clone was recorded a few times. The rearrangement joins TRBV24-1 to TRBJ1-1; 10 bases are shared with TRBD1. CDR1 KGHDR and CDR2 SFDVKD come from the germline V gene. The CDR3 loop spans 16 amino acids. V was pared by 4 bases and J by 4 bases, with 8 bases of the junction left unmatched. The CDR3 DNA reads TGTGCCACCAGTGAGAGGGATGGGACAGGGGTCACTGAAGCTTTCTTT. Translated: CATSERDGTGVTEAFF.

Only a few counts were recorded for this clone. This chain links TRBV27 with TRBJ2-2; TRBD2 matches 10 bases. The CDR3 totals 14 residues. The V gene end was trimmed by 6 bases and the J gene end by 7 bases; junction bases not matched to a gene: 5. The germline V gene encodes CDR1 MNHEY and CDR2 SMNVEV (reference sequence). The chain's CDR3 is CASSLAGVGGELFF. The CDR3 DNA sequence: TGTGCCAGCAGCCTAGCGGGAGTAGGCGGGGAGCTGTTTTTT.

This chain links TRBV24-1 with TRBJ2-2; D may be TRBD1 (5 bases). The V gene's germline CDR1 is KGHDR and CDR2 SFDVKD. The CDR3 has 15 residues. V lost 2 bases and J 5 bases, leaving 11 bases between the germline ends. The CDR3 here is CATSDSRRQTGELFF. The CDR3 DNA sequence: TGTGCCACCAGTGATTCCCGGCGACAGACCGGGGAGCTGTTTTTT.

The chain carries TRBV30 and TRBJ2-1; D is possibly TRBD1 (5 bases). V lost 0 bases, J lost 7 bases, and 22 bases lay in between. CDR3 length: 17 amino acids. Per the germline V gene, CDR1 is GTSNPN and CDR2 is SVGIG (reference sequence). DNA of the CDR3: TGTGCCTGGAGTGTAATGCCTTGGGCAGGGCGGCTTAATGAGCAGTTCTTC. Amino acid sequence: CAWSVMPWAGRLNEQFF.

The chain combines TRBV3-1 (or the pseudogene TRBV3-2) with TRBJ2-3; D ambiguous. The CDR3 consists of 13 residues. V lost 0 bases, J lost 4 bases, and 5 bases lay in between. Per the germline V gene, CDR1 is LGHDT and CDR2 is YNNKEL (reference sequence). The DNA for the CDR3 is TGTGCCAGCAGCCAAGATGAGCCAGATACGCAGTATTTT. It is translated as CASSQDEPDTQYF.

Here the CDR3 reads CAWRRGTHEQYF. The CDR3 DNA reads as TGTGCCTGGAGGCGGGGGACTCACGAGCAGTACTTC. V usage is TRBV30 and J usage is TRBJ2-7; TRBD2 agrees at 7 bases. The CDR3 consists of 12 residues. Germline trimming cut 3 bases from V and 5 bases from J; bases unmatched to any gene: 4. CDR1 is GTSNPN and CDR2 is SVGIG in the germline V gene (reference sequence). The full variable domain, in which reference TRBV30 and TRBJ2-7 provide the parts outside the CDR3, is SQTIHQWPATLVQPVGSPLSLECTVEGTSNPNLYWYRQAAGRGLQLLFYSVGIGQISSEVPQNLSASRPQDRQFILSSKKLLLSDSGFYLCAWRRGTHEQYFGPGTRLTVT.

The CDR3 DNA reads TGTGCCAGCAGTTCAGGGGGCAACTCCTATAATTCACCCCTCCACTTT. Its protein is CASSSGGNSYNSPLHF. This rearrangement joins TRBV28 to TRBJ1-6; 8 nucleotides match TRBD1. The V gene's germline CDR1 is MDHEN and CDR2 SYDVKM. This CDR3 comprises 16 residues. J gave up 0 bases and V 4 bases, and 2 bases lay outside the gene matches.

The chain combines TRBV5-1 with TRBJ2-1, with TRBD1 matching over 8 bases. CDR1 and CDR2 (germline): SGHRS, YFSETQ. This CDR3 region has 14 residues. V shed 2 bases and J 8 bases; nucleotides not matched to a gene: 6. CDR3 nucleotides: TGCGCCAGCAGCTTCAGGGGGCGCGAAGATGAGCAGTTCTTC. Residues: CASSFRGREDEQFF.

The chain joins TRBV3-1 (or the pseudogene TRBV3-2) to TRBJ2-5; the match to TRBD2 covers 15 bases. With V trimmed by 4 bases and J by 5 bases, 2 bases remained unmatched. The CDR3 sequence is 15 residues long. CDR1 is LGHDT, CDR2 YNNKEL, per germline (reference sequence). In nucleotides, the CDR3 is TGTGCCAGCAGCCCGGGACTAGCGGGAGGCGAGACCCAGTACTTC. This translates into CASSPGLAGGETQYF.

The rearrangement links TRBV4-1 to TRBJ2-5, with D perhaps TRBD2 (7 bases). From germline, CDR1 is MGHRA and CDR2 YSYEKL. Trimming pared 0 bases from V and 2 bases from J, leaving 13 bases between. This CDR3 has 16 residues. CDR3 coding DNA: TGCGCCAGCAGCCAAGATCTGGCGGGGGCTCAAGAGACCCAGTACTTC. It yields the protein CASSQDLAGAQETQYF.